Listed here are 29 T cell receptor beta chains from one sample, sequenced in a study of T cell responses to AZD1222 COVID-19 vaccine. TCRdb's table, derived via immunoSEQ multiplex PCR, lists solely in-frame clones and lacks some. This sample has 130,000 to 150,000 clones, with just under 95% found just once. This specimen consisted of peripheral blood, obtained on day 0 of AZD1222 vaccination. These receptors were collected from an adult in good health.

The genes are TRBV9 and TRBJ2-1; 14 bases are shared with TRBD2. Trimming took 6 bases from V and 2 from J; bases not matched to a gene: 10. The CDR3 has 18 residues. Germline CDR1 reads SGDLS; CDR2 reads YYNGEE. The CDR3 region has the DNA TGTGCCAGCACCGAGACTAGCGGGAGGGCCGGGACCTACAATGAGCAGTTCTTC. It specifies CASTETSGRAGTYNEQFF.

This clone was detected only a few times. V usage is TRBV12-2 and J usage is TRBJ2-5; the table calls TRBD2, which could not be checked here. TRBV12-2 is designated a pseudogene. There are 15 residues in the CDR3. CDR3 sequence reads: CASRPLSSSKETQYF. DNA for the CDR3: TGTGCAAGTCGCCCCCTGTCAAGCTCCAAAGAGACCCAGTACTTC.

The CDR3 region has the DNA TGTGCCAGCAGCTTATTGATGGCCGGGGAGCTGTTTTTT. Its protein product is CASSLLMAGELFF. The J gene is TRBJ2-2, the V gene TRBV11-2; no firm D call. This CDR3 contains 13 residues. Per germline, CDR1 SGHAT and CDR2 FQNNGV. V shed 2 bases and J shed 6 bases, with 7 bases lying between them.

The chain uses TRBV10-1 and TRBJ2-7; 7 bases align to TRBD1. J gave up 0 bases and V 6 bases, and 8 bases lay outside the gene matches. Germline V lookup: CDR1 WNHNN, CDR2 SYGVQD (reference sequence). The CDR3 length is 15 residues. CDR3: CASSSDRAGSYEQYF. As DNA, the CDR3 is TGCGCCAGCAGCTCCGACAGGGCCGGCTCCTACGAGCAGTACTTC.

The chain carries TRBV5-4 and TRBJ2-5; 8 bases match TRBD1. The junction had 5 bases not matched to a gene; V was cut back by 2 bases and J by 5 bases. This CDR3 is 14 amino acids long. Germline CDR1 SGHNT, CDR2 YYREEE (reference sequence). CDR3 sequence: CASSLGRTGETQYF. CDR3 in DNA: TGTGCCAGCAGCTTAGGTCGGACAGGGGAGACCCAGTACTTC.

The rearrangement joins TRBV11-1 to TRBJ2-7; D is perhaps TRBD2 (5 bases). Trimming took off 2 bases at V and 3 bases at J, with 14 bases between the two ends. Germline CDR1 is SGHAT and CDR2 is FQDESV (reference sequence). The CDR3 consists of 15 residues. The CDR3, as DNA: TGTGCCAGCAGCTTATCAACTAGTGGGGTCTACGAGCAGTACTTC. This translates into CASSLSTSGVYEQYF.

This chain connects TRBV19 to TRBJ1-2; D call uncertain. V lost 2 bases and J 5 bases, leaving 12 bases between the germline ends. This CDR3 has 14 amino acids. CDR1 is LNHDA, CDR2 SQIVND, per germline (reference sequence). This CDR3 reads CASSINWSGYGYTF. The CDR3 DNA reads TGTGCCAGTAGTATAAATTGGTCCGGATATGGCTACACCTTC.

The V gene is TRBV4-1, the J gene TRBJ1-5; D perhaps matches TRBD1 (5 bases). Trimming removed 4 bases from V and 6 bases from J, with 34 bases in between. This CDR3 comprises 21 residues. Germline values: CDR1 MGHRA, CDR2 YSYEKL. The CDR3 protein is CASSRTVGTKVVLMGSQPQHF. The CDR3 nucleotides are TGCGCCAGCAGCCGAACGGTAGGGACCAAGGTTGTCCTCATGGGAAGTCAGCCCCAGCATTTT.

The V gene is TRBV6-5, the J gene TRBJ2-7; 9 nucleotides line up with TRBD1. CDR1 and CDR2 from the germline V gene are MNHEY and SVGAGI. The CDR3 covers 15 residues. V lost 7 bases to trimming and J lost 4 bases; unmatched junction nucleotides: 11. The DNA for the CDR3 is TGTGCCAGCACCGTCGAAGTGACAGGGGGTTACGAGCAGTACTTC. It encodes CASTVEVTGGYEQYF.

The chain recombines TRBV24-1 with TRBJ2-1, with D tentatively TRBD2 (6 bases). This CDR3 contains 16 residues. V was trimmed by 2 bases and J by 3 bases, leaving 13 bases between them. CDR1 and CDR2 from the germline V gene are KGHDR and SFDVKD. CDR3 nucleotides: TGTGCCACCAGTGATTCCGGGACTCCCCACTACAATGAGCAGTTCTTC. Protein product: CATSDSGTPHYNEQFF.

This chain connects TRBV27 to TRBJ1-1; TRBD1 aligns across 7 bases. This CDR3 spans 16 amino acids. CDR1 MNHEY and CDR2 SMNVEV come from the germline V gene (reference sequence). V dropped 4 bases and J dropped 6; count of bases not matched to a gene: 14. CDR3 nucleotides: TGTGCCAGCAGTTCTATCCGACAGGGTCTTAGTCCTGAAGCTTTCTTT. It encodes CASSSIRQGLSPEAFF.

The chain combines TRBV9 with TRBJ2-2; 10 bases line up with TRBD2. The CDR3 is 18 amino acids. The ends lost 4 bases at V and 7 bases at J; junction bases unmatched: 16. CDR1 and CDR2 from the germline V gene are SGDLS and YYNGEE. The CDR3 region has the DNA TGTGCCAGCAGCTCTACGAGACTAGCGGGCCCTAACGGCGGGGAGCTGTTTTTT. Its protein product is CASSSTRLAGPNGGELFF.

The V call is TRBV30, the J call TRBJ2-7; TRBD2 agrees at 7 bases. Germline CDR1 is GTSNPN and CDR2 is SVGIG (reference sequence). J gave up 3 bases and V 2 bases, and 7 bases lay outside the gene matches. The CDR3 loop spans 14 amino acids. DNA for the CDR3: TGTGCCTGGAGTAAGTGGGAGGGGAGCTACGAGCAGTACTTC. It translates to CAWSKWEGSYEQYF.

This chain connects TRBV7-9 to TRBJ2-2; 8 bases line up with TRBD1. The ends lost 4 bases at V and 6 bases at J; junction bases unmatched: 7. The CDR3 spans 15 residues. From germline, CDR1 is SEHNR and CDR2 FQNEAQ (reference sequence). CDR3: CASSSQTGAAGELFF. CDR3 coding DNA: TGTGCCAGCAGCTCACAGACAGGGGCAGCCGGGGAGCTGTTTTTT.

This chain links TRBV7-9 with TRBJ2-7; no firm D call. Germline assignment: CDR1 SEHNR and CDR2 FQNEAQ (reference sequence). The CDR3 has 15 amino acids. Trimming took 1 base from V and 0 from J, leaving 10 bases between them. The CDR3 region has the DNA TGTGCCAGCAGCTTAGAGATAGCCGGCTCCTACGAGCAGTACTTC. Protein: CASSLEIAGSYEQYF.

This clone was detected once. CDR3 nucleotide sequence: TGTGCCAGCAGCTTAGATGGCGGGAGGGCAGATACGCAGTATTTT. Protein sequence: CASSLDGGRADTQYF. The rearrangement links TRBV11-1 to TRBJ2-3, with 9 bases that match TRBD2. V lost 1 base to trimming and J lost 4 bases; unmatched junction nucleotides: 3. Germline V gene lookup returns CDR1 SGHAT and CDR2 FQDESV (reference sequence). The CDR3 is 15 residues long.

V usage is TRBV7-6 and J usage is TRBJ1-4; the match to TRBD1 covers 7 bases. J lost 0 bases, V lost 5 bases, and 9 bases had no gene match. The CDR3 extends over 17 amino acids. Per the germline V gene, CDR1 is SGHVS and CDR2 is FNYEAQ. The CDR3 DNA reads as TGTGCCAGCAGCCCGGGACAGACCCTTGCAACTAATGAAAAACTGTTTTTT. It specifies CASSPGQTLATNEKLFF.

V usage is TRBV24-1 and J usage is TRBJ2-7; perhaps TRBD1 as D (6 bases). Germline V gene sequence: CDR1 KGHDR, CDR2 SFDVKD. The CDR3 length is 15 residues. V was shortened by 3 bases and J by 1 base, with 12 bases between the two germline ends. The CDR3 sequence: CATSDPRTVSYEQYF. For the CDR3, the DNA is TGTGCCACCAGTGATCCGCGGACAGTATCCTACGAGCAGTACTTC.

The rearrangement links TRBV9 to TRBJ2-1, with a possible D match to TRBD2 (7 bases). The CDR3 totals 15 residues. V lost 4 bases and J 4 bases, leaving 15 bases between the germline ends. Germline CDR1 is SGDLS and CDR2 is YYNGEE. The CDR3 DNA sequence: TGTGCCAGCAGCCTAGGGGGGGTCATGTACAATGAGCAGTTCTTC. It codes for CASSLGGVMYNEQFF.

CDR3 nucleotide sequence: TGTGCCAGCAACCAGGGCTTCAGGGAGCTGTTTTTT. Protein sequence: CASNQGFRELFF. The chain couples TRBV6-5 to TRBJ2-2, with D possibly being TRBD1 (5 bases). The CDR3 sequence is 12 residues long. Germline V gene sequence: CDR1 MNHEY, CDR2 SVGAGI. V was clipped by 7 bases and J by 9 bases, with 12 bases between them.

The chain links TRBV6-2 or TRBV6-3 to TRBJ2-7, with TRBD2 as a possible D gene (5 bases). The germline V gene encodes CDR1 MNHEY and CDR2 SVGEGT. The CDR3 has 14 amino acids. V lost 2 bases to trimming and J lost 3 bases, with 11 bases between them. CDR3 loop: CASSYLGSRYEQYF. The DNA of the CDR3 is TGTGCCAGCAGTTACCTAGGGAGCCGCTACGAGCAGTACTTC.

CDR3 loop: CASSFQGWYSGANVLTF. The CDR3 DNA reads TGTGCCAGCAGTTTCCAGGGGTGGTACTCTGGGGCCAACGTCCTGACTTTC. The V and J genes are TRBV27 and TRBJ2-6; D may be TRBD1 (6 bases). Per the germline V gene, CDR1 is MNHEY and CDR2 is SMNVEV (reference sequence). Deletions cut 3 bases from V and 0 bases from J, with 12 bases between. The CDR3 sequence is 17 residues long.

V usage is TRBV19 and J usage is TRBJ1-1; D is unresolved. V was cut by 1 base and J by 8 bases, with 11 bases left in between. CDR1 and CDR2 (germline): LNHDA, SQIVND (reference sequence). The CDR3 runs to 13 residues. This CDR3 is CASSIADYREAFF. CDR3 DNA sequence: TGTGCCAGTAGTATAGCGGACTATCGGGAAGCTTTCTTT.

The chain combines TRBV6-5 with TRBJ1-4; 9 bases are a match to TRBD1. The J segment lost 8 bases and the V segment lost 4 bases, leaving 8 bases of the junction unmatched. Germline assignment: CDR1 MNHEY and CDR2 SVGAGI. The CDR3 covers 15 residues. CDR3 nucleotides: TGTGCCAGCAGTTTGGGACAGGGCTATCGAGAAAAACTGTTTTTT. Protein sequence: CASSLGQGYREKLFF.

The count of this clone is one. The CDR3 is CAWKGTGVNQPQHF. Here the CDR3 DNA reads TGTGCCTGGAAGGGAACAGGGGTTAATCAGCCCCAGCATTTT. This rearrangement joins TRBV30 to TRBJ1-5; 7 bases align to TRBD1. Germline CDR1 GTSNPN, CDR2 SVGIG (reference sequence). J gave up 4 bases and V 4 bases, and 7 bases lay outside the gene matches. The CDR3 is 14 amino acids.

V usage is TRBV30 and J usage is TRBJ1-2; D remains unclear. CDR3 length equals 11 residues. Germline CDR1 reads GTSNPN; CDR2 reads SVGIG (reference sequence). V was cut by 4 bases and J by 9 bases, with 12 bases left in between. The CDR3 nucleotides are TGTGCCTGGACCCACTCAGGCCGCTACACCTTC. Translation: CAWTHSGRYTF. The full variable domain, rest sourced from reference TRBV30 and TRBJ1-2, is SQTIHQWPATLVQPVGSPLSLECTVEGTSNPNLYWYRQAAGRGLQLLFYSVGIGQISSEVPQNLSASRPQDRQFILSSKKLLLSDSGFYLCAWTHSGRYTFGSGTRLTVV.

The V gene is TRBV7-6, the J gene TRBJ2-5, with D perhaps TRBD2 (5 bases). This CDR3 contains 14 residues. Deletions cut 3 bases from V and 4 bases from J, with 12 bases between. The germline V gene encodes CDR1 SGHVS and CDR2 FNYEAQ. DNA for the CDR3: TGTGCCAGCAGCTTCCTGGCGGGTGGAGAGACCCAGTACTTC. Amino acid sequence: CASSFLAGGETQYF.

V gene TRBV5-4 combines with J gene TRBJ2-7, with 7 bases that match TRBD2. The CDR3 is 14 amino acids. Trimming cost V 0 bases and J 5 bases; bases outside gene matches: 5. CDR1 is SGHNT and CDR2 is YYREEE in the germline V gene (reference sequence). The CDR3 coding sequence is TGTGCCAGCAGCTTGGATACTAGCGTCCACGAGCAGTACTTC. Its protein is CASSLDTSVHEQYF.

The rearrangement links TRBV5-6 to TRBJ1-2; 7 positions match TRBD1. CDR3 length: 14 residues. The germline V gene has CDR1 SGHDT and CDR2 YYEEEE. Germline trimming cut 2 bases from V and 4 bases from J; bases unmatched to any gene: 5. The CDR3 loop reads CASSFPTGTYGYTF. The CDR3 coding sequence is TGTGCCAGCAGCTTCCCGACAGGGACCTATGGCTACACCTTC.